This T cell receptor beta chain was found in a study of T cell responses to AZD1222 COVID-19 vaccine. Findings of the study overall: In the spike-specific TCR repertoire, nearly half reportedly target unmutated variant regions. Only five or six AZD1222 recipients were seropositive at baseline. An increase in Spike-specific TCR breadth and depth was observed after two AZD1222 doses.

Researchers grouped second doses given at about 4 or about 12 weeks into one pool. V lost 5 bases and J lost 8, with 16 bases in between. The CDR3 has 14 residues. Germline V gene sequence: CDR1 SGHNT, CDR2 YENEEA. Measured with immunoSEQ multiplex PCR; TCRdb has only the in-frame clones, and not every one. The profile shows 150,000 or so clones, about 89% of them singletons. Comments on this clone: Antigen unknown.

The receptor was isolated from an adult who received the AZD1222 COVID-19 vaccine. The chain carries TRBV11-3 and TRBJ2-1; either TRBD1 or TRBD2 may fit D (5 bases each). Sequencing was performed on peripheral blood, taken 28 days after the second AZD1222 dose. This CDR3 is CASSPGPTYDEQFF. The DNA for the CDR3 is TGTGCCAGCAGCCCGGGACCAACATACGATGAGCAGTTCTTC.